Below are 18 T cell receptor beta chains sequenced from a single sample in a study of preoperative IRX-2 immunotherapy in early breast cancer. The assay was immunoSEQ multiplex PCR, and TCRdb's table has in-frame clones only and misses some. The sample gives tens of thousands of clones, 90% to 95% of which show up once; 5% to 7% is in the top ten. Treatment defined: preoperative locoregional IRX-2 cytokine immunotherapy. This sample was gathered from a patient treated with IRX-2 immunotherapy. These receptors all stem from a human donor with breast cancer.

This clone was recorded only once. This chain links TRBV19 with TRBJ2-1; no reliable D call. Germline CDR1 is LNHDA and CDR2 is SQIVND (reference sequence). V dropped 3 bases and J dropped 0 bases, with 12 bases sitting between them. The CDR3 runs 16 residues. CDR3 amino acids: CASSITASSSYNEQFF. CDR3 coding DNA: TGTGCCAGTAGTATCACAGCGTCGAGCTCCTACAATGAGCAGTTCTTC.

This clone was counted a single time. The chain recombines TRBV14 with TRBJ2-3; no clear D. The CDR3 extends over 15 amino acids. The germline V and J ends were trimmed by 3 bases and 2 bases, with 12 bases remaining between them. Germline lookup yields CDR1 SGHDN and CDR2 FVKESK. The CDR3 sequence is CASSQSRALTDTQYF. The CDR3 DNA follows: TGTGCCAGCAGCCAGAGTCGGGCCCTCACAGATACGCAGTATTTT.

The rearrangement links TRBV7-2 to TRBJ2-1; 8 nucleotides align to TRBD1. V trimming: 1 base; J trimming: 7 bases; junction bases outside the gene matches: 6. The CDR3 loop spans 15 amino acids. Germline-derived CDR1 and CDR2 are SGHTA and FQGNSA. CDR3 nucleotide sequence: TGTGCCAGCAGCTTAGGGGGGACAGGTGGAAATGAGCAGTTCTTC. Translating it yields CASSLGGTGGNEQFF.

CDR3 sequence reads: CASSQGTTSTDTQYF. The CDR3 nucleotides read TGTGCCAGCAGCCAAGGGACTACTAGCACAGATACGCAGTATTTT. J is TRBJ2-3 and V is TRBV4-2, with D maybe TRBD2 (6 bases). The CDR3 has 15 residues. CDR1 and CDR2 from the germline V gene are LGHNA and YNFKEQ. V shed 1 base and J shed 0 bases, with 8 bases lying between them.

The chain recombines TRBV4-3 with TRBJ2-5; D is ambiguous. The DNA end is more similar to TRBJ2-7, so the J call may be wrong. The CDR3 covers 17 residues. The germline CDR1 and CDR2 sequences are LGHNA and YSLEER. CDR3 nucleotide sequence: TGCGCCAGCAGCCAAGAATTGGGCAGCCTCTCAATCTACGAGCAGTACTTC. Translated: CASSQELGSLSIYEQYF.

V is TRBV4-2 and J is TRBJ1-1; the D is unclear. Germline CDR1 is LGHNA and CDR2 is YNFKEQ. V shed 0 bases and J shed 3 bases, with 5 bases lying between them. The CDR3 consists of 13 residues. The CDR3 loop reads CASSQDPDTEAFF. DNA for the CDR3: TGTGCCAGCAGCCAAGATCCTGACACTGAAGCTTTCTTT.

The chain employs TRBV18 and TRBJ1-2; D perhaps matches TRBD1 (5 bases). The CDR3 has 13 residues. Trimming stripped 2 bases from V and 8 bases from J, with 12 bases between. Germline assignment: CDR1 KGHSH and CDR2 LQKENI. Written as DNA, the CDR3 is TGTGCCAGCTCACCAGTACGGGGGAAGGGCTACACCTTC. Amino acid sequence: CASSPVRGKGYTF.

The rearrangement uses TRBV5-1 and TRBJ2-5, with D uncertain. CDR1 is SGHRS and CDR2 is YFSETQ in the germline V gene. This CDR3 is built from 14 residues. The V end lost 4 bases, the J end lost 0 bases, and 10 bases lay between the germline ends. CDR3 amino acids: CASSLDANQETQYF. The CDR3 DNA reads TGCGCCAGCAGCCTCGATGCGAACCAAGAGACCCAGTACTTC. The full variable domain, rest sourced from reference TRBV5-1 and TRBJ2-5, is KAGVTQTPRYLIKTRGQQVTLSCSPISGHRSVSWYQQTPGQGLQFLFEYFSETQRNKGNFPGRFSGRQFSNSRSEMNVSTLELGDSALYLCASSLDANQETQYFGPGTRLLVL.

The genes are TRBV9 and TRBJ2-7; 7 positions agree with TRBD1. The V gene's germline CDR1 is SGDLS and CDR2 YYNGEE. V gave up 2 bases and J gave up 2 bases; unmatched junction bases: 13. This CDR3 contains 17 residues. The CDR3 DNA is TGTGCCAGCAGCGTCCAACCCGGGACAGTGCCTACCTACGAGCAGTACTTC. It codes for CASSVQPGTVPTYEQYF.

The chain carries TRBV13 and TRBJ2-5, with D maybe TRBD1 (6 bases). Trimming removed 6 bases at V and 2 bases at J, with 10 bases between. Germline loops: CDR1 PRHDT, CDR2 FYEKMQ (reference sequence). CDR3 size: 13 residues. CDR3 region: CASRRGLQETQYF. In DNA, the CDR3 is TGTGCCAGCAGGAGGGGGTTACAAGAGACCCAGTACTTC.

This rearrangement joins TRBV28 to TRBJ2-1; 8 positions match TRBD1. After removal of 11 bases from V and 7 bases from J, the junction contained 16 bases not matched to a gene. Germline CDR1 MDHEN, CDR2 SYDVKM. The CDR3 consists of 15 residues. In nucleotides, the CDR3 is TGTGCCGCCGACTCAGGGGGCGATTGGGGGAATGAGCAGTTCTTC. This encodes CAADSGGDWGNEQFF.

The V gene is TRBV7-2, the J gene TRBJ2-5; 7 bases align to TRBD2. The J call may not be correct, given that the DNA end is closer to TRBJ2-7. This CDR3 comprises 15 residues. The germline gives CDR1 SGHTA, CDR2 FQGNSA. For the CDR3, the DNA is TGTGCCAGCAGCTTAGCGGGAGGGCCTGGGTACGAGCAGTACTTC. Residues: CASSLAGGPGYEQYF.

V and J are TRBV10-3 and TRBJ2-7; no clear D gene. The CDR3 covers 16 residues. The V end was cut by 0 bases, the J end by 6 bases, with 18 bases between. Per the germline V gene, CDR1 is ENHRY and CDR2 is SYGVKD. Written as DNA, the CDR3 is TGTGCCATCAGTGAGTCATCGCCCCCTGGTGCTTTCGAGCAGTACTTC. Protein product: CAISESSPPGAFEQYF.

V is TRBV7-2 and J is TRBJ2-1; D is undetermined. V lost 1 base, J lost 2 bases, and 9 bases lay in between. This CDR3 is built from 15 residues. Germline lookup yields CDR1 SGHTA and CDR2 FQGNSA. CDR3 in amino acids: CASSLEGSPYNEQFF. Written as DNA, the CDR3 is TGTGCCAGCAGCTTAGAGGGTTCCCCCTACAATGAGCAGTTCTTC.

The gene calls are TRBV7-3 and TRBJ2-2; D assignment may be TRBD1 or TRBD2 (5 bases each). Germline V CDR1 and CDR2: SGHTA, FQGTGA. Trimming removed 4 bases from V and 2 bases from J, with 14 bases in between. This CDR3 has 16 amino acids. The CDR3 protein is CASSSGPTINTGELFF. CDR3 in DNA: TGTGCCAGCAGCTCGGGACCCACGATAAACACCGGGGAGCTGTTTTTT.

The chain recombines TRBV5-4 with TRBJ1-4; 7 bases are shared with TRBD1. V lost 4 bases to trimming and J lost 2 bases; unmatched junction nucleotides: 5. Looked up from germline, CDR1 is SGHNT and CDR2 is YYREEE (reference sequence). CDR3 length equals 15 residues. The CDR3 loop reads CASSPDRATNEKLFF. CDR3 nucleotide sequence: TGTGCCAGCAGCCCCGACAGGGCTACTAATGAAAAACTGTTTTTT.

The rearrangement uses TRBV7-2 and TRBJ1-4, with D uncertain. Germline CDR1 SGHTA, CDR2 FQGNSA. V lost 5 bases and J 6 bases, leaving 16 bases between the germline ends. This CDR3 comprises 15 residues. In nucleotides, the CDR3 is TGTGCCAGCAGCACACAGACTGGCGGGGATGAAAAACTGTTTTTT. Translated, it gives CASSTQTGGDEKLFF. The complete variable domain, with remaining parts taken from reference TRBV7-2 and TRBJ1-4, reads GAGVSQSPSNKVTEKGKDVELRCDPISGHTALYWYRQSLGQGLEFLIYFQGNSAPDKSGLPSDRFSAERTGGSVSTLTIQRTQQEDSAVYLCASSTQTGGDEKLFFGSGTQLSVL.

The chain couples TRBV7-3 to TRBJ2-1; 11 nucleotides align to TRBD1. Germline CDR1 SGHTA, CDR2 FQGTGA. The CDR3 is made up of 15 amino acids. Germline trimming cut 3 bases from V and 5 bases from J; bases unmatched to any gene: 3. This CDR3 is CASSLDRGPDNEQFF. DNA of the CDR3: TGTGCCAGCAGCTTGGACAGGGGGCCCGACAATGAGCAGTTCTTC.